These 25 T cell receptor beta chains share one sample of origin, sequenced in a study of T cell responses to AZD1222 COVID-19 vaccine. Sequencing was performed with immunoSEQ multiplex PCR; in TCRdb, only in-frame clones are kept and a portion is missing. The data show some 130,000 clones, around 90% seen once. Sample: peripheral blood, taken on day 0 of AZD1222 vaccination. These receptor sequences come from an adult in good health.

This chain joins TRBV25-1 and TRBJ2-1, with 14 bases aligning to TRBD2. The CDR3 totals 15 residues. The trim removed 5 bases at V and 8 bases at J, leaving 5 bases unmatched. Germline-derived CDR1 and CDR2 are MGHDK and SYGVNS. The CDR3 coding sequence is TGTGCCAGCAGTCCCGGGACTAGCGGGGGCGATGAGCAGTTCTTC. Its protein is CASSPGTSGGDEQFF.

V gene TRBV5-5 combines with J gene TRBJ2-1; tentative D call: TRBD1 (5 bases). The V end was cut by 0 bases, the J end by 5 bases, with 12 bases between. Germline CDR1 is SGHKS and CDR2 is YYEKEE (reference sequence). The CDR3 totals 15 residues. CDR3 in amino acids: CASSLVPQVNNEQFF. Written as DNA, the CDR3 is TGTGCCAGCAGCTTGGTACCACAGGTAAACAATGAGCAGTTCTTC.

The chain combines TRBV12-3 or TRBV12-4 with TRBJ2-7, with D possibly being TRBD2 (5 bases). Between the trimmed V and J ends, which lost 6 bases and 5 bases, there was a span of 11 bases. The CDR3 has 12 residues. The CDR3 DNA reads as TGTGCCAGCAGCCTCCGAGGGAACGAGCAGTACTTC. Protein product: CASSLRGNEQYF.

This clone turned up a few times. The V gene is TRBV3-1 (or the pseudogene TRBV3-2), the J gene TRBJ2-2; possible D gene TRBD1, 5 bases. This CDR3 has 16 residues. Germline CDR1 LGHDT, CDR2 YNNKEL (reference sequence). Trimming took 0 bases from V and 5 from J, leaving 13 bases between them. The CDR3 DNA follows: TGTGCCAGCAGCCAAGATCCAGGGAAGGGTACCGGGGAGCTGTTTTTT. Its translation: CASSQDPGKGTGELFF.

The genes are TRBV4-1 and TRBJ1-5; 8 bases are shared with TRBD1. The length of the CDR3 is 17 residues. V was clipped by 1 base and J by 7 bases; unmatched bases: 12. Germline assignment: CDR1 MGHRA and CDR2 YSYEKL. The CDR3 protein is CASSQGRSTGATQPQHF. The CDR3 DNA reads TGCGCCAGCAGCCAAGGACGCTCGACAGGGGCAACCCAGCCCCAGCATTTT.

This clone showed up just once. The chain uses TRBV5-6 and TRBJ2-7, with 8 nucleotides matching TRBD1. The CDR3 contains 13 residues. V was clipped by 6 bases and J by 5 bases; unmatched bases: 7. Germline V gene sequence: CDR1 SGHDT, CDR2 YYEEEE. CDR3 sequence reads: CASTFDRGDEQYF. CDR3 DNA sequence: TGTGCCAGCACTTTCGACAGGGGTGACGAGCAGTACTTC.

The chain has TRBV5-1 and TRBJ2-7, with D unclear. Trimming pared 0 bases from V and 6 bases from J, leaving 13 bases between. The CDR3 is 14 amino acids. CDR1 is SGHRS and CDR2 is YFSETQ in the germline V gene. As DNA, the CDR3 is TGCGCCAGCAGCTTGGGACCCGGGCAAGGCGAGCAGTACTTC. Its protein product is CASSLGPGQGEQYF.

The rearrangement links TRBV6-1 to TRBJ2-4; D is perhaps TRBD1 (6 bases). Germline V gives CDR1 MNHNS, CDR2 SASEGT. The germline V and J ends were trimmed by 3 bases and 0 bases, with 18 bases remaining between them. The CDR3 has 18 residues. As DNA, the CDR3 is TGTGCCAGCAGTGAGGACAGATCGGGCCTACTAGCCAAAAACATTCAGTACTTC. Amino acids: CASSEDRSGLLAKNIQYF.

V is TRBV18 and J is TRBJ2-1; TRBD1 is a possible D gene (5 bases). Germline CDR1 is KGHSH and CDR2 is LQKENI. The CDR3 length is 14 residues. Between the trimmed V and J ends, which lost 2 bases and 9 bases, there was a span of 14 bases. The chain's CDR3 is CASSPNPPQGEQFF. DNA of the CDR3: TGTGCCAGCTCACCAAACCCCCCTCAGGGTGAGCAGTTCTTC.

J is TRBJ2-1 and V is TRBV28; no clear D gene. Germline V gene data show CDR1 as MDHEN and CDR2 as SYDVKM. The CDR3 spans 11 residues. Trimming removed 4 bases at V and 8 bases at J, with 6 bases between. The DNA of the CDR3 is TGTGCCAGCAGTTGGCAGCATGAGCAGTTCTTC. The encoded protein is CASSWQHEQFF.

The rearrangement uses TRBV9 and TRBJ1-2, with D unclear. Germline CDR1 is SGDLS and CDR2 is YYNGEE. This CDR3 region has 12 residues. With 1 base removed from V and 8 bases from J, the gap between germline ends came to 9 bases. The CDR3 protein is CASSVRGKGYTF. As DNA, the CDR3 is TGTGCCAGCAGCGTAAGAGGGAAGGGCTACACCTTC.

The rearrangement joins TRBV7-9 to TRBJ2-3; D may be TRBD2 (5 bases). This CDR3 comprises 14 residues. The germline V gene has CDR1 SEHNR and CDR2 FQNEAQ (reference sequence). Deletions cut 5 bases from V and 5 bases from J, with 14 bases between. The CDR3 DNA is TGTGCCAGCAGCAAGACGGAAGGGAGAGATACGCAGTATTTT. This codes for CASSKTEGRDTQYF. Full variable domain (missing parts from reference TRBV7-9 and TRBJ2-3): DTGVSQNPRHKITKRGQNVTFRCDPISEHNRLYWYRQTLGQGPEFLTYFQNEAQLEKSRLLSDRFSAERPKGSFSTLEIQRTEQGDSAMYLCASSKTEGRDTQYFGPGTRLTVL.

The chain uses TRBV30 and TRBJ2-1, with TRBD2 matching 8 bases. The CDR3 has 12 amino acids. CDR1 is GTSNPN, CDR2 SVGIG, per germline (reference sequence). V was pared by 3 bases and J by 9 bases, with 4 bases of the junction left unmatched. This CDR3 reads CAWSGGVSEQFF. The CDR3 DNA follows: TGTGCCTGGAGCGGGGGGGTAAGTGAGCAGTTCTTC.

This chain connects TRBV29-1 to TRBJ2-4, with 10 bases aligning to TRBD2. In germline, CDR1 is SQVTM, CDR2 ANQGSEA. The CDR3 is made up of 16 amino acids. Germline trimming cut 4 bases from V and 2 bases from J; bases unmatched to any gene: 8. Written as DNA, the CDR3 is TGCAGCGTTGTTCTTGGTAGCGGGGGGACCAAAAACATTCAGTACTTC. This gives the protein CSVVLGSGGTKNIQYF.

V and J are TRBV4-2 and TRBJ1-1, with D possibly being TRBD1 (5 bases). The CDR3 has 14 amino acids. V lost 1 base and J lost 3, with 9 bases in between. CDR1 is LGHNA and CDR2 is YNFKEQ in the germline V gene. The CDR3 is CASSQGTLYTEAFF. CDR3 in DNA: TGTGCCAGCAGCCAAGGGACACTTTACACTGAAGCTTTCTTT.

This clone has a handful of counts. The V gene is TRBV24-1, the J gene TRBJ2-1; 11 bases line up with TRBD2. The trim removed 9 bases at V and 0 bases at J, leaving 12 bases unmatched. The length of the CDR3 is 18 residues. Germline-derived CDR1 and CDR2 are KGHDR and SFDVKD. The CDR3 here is CATGGATSGAGSYNEQFF. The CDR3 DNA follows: TGTGCCACCGGAGGGGCGACTAGCGGGGCCGGCTCCTACAATGAGCAGTTCTTC.

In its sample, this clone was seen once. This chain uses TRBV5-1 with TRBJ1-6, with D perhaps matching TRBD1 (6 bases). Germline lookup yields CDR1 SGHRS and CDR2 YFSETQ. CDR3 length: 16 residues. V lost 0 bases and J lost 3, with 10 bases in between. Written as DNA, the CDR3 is TGCGCCAGCAGCTTGGCCGGGACACGCTATAATTCACCCCTCCACTTT. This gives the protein CASSLAGTRYNSPLHF.

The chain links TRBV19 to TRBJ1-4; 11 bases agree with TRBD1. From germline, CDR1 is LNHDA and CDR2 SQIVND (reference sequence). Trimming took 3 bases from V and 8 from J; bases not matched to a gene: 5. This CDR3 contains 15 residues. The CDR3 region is CASSMTGQGAEKLFF. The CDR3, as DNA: TGTGCCAGTAGTATGACCGGACAGGGGGCGGAAAAACTGTTTTTT. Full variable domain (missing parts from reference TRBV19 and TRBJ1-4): DGGITQSPKYLFRKEGQNVTLSCEQNLNHDAMYWYRQDPGQGLRLIYYSQIVNDFQKGDIAEGYSVSREKKESFPLTVTSAQKNPTAFYLCASSMTGQGAEKLFFGSGTQLSVL.

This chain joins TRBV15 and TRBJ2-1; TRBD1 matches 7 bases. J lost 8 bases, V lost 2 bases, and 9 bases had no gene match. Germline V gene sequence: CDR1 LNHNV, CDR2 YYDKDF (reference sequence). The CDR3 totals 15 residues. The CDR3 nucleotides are TGTGCCACCAGCAGACGCCTGACAGGGATCGATGAGCAGTTCTTC. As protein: CATSRRLTGIDEQFF.

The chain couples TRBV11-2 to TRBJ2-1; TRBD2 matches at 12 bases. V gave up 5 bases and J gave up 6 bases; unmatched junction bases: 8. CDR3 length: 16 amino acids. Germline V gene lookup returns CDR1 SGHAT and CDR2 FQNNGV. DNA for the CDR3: TGTGCCAGCAGCCAATCTAGCGGGGGGGCTATCAATGAGCAGTTCTTC. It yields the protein CASSQSSGGAINEQFF.

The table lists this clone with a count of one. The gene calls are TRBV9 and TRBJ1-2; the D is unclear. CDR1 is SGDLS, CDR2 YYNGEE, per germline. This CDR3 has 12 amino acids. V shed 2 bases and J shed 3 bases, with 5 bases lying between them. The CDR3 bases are TGTGCCAGCAGCGTGGCATACTATGGCTACACCTTC. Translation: CASSVAYYGYTF.

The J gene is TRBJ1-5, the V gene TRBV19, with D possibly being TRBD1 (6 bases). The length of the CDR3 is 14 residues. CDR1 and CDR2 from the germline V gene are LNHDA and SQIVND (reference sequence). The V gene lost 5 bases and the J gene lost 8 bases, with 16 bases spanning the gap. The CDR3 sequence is CASSPDSVFKPQHF. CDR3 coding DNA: TGTGCCAGTAGTCCGGACAGCGTATTCAAGCCCCAGCATTTT.

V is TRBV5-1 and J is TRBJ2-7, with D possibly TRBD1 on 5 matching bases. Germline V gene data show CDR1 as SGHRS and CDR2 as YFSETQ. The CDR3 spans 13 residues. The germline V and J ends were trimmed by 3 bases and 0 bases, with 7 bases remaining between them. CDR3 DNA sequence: TGCGCCAGCAGCTCGGACAACTCCTACGAGCAGTACTTC. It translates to CASSSDNSYEQYF.

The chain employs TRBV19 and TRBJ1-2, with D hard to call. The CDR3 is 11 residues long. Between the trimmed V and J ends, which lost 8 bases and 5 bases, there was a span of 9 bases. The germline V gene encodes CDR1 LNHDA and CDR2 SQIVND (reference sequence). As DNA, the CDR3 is TGTGCCAGTCTGGTCGTTTATGGCTACACCTTC. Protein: CASLVVYGYTF.

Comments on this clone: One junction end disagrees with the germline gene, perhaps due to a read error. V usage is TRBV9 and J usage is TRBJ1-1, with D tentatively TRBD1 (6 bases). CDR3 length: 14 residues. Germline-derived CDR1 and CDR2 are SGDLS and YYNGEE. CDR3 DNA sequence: TGTGCCAGCAGCGTAGGGGGGGCGAACGCTGAAGCTTTCTTT. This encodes CASSVGGANAEAFF.